The rows below give T cell receptor beta chains drawn from one sample of a study of identical twins. TCRdb reanalysed the 5' RACE reads using MiXCR and keeps one entry per CDR3 protein. The repertoire holds around 1.7 million distinct CDR3 sequences, with 25% to 35% as singletons. Sequenced sample: cord blood. These receptors all stem from a newborn girl in good health. Each CDR3 is given with its conserved first and last residue. D genes are given only for firm matches. A clone size is listed for some rows: how often the clone was seen (once, few, many), or a class if it is expanded.

v_call	cdr3_length	d_call	j_call	clone_size	cdr3_nt	cdr3_aa
TRBV10-3	13	TRBD1	TRBJ1-1	few	TGTGCCATCAGTCAATCAGGGGGGACTGAAGCTTTCTTT	CAISQSGGTEAFF
TRBV3-1	13	.	TRBJ1-1	few	TGTGCCAGCAGCCAAGATCAGGACACTGAAGCTTTCTTT	CASSQDQDTEAFF
TRBV20-1	14	.	TRBJ2-7	.	TGCAGTGCTAGGAGTTCTTGGAGCCCTGGGGAGCAGTACTTC	CSARSSWSPGEQYF
TRBV5-1	14	.	TRBJ2-3	few	TGCGCCAGCAGCCCCCGGGACCCCACAGATACGCAGTATTTT	CASSPRDPTDTQYF
TRBV20-1	13	.	TRBJ1-5	.	TGCAGTGCTGATCGGGGTTTCAATCAGCCCCAGCATTTT	CSADRGFNQPQHF
TRBV7-2	18	.	TRBJ2-6	few	TGTGCCAGCAGCTTAGAAGGGACACGGATCTCTGGGGCCAACGTCCTGACTTTC	CASSLEGTRISGANVLTF
TRBV20-1	11	.	TRBJ2-1	.	TGCAGTGGAAGGACTGACGATGAGCAGTTCTTC	CSGRTDDEQFF
TRBV24-1	15	TRBD2	TRBJ2-1	few	TGTGCCACCAGTGGGCTAGCGGACCGTTACAATGAGCAGTTCTTC	CATSGLADRYNEQFF
TRBV19	17	.	TRBJ2-7	.	TGTGCCAGTAGTAACCGGTGGGGAACACCGAGCTCCTACGAGCAGTACTTC	CASSNRWGTPSSYEQYF
TRBV11-2	17	TRBD2	TRBJ2-1	.	TGTGCCAGCAGCTTAGGGGGGGATAGCGGGGGCAACAATGAGCAGTTCTTC	CASSLGGDSGGNNEQFF
TRBV27	13	.	TRBJ1-2	.	TGTGCCAGCAGTTGGGGCAGGGCCTATGGCTACACCTTC	CASSWGRAYGYTF
TRBV20-1	15	TRBD2	TRBJ2-3	.	TGCAGTGCTAGAGATAGCGGGAGGGCCGGGGATACGCAGTATTTT	CSARDSGRAGDTQYF
TRBV12-3/TRBV12-4	13	.	TRBJ1-5	.	TGTGCCAGCCGCCGGGTGACAAATCAGCCCCAGCATTTT	CASRRVTNQPQHF
TRBV20-1	15	TRBD2	TRBJ2-1	.	TGCAGTGCTAGATATGCGGGGGGACGCTACAATGAGCAGTTCTTC	CSARYAGGRYNEQFF
TRBV20-1	13	.	TRBJ2-2	.	TGCAGTGCTAGCGGGAACTACACCGGGGAGCTGTTTTTT	CSASGNYTGELFF
TRBV4-1	14	.	TRBJ2-1	once	TGCGCCAGCAGCCGCGTGACTAGCTACAATGAGCAGTTCTTC	CASSRVTSYNEQFF
TRBV18	13	.	TRBJ2-7	.	TGTGCCAGCACTTCCAGGACAGCGCGCGAGCAGTACTTC	CASTSRTAREQYF
TRBV3-1	17	TRBD2	TRBJ2-5	.	TGTGCCAGCAGCCAAGGTCGACTAGCGGGGGAGAAAGAGACCCAGTACTTC	CASSQGRLAGEKETQYF
TRBV30	14	.	TRBJ2-6	.	TGTGCCTGGGGGGAAGGCTCTGGGGCCAACGTCCTGACTTTC	CAWGEGSGANVLTF
TRBV6-6	13	.	TRBJ1-1	few	TGTGCCAGCAGTTACCCAACAGGGCCTGAAGCTTTCTTT	CASSYPTGPEAFF
TRBV24-1	15	TRBD1	TRBJ2-3	.	TGTGCCACCGCTGGGACAGGGGCCCGAACAGATACGCAGTATTTT	CATAGTGARTDTQYF
TRBV27	18	TRBD1	TRBJ2-6	few	TGTGCCAGCAGTTCGTACAGGGGTAGCCTCTCTGGGGCCAACGTCCTGACTTTC	CASSSYRGSLSGANVLTF
TRBV6-6	16	TRBD1	TRBJ1-5	few	TGTGCCAGCAGTCTCGGACAGGGGGAGGGCAATCAGCCCCAGCATTTT	CASSLGQGEGNQPQHF
TRBV20-1	15	.	TRBJ2-1	few	TGCAGTGCTACCCTCGGGCCGAGCTCCTACAATGAGCAGTTCTTC	CSATLGPSSYNEQFF
TRBV5-1	14	.	TRBJ2-7	few	TGCGCCAGCAGACAGGGCCTCACTGAGTACGAGCAGTACTTC	CASRQGLTEYEQYF
TRBV24-1	13	.	TRBJ2-3	.	TGTGCCACCAGTGATCCTCTGAGGGATACGCAGTATTTT	CATSDPLRDTQYF
TRBV28	14	.	TRBJ1-4	.	TGTGCCAGCAGGGCCCCCGAGATGAAGGGAAAACTGTTTTTT	CASRAPEMKGKLFF
TRBV9	15	TRBD1	TRBJ2-7	.	TGTGCCAGCAGCGTGAGGACAGGGGGCAGGGACGAGCAGTACTTC	CASSVRTGGRDEQYF
TRBV29-1	14	TRBD1	TRBJ2-7	few	TGCAGCGTGAGGAGACAGGGGGCTACCTACGAGCAGTACTTC	CSVRRQGATYEQYF
TRBV4-1	15	.	TRBJ2-4	few	TGCGCCAGCAGCCGAGAAATGTTAGCCAAAAACATTCAGTACTTC	CASSREMLAKNIQYF
TRBV30	15	.	TRBJ1-5	.	TGTGCCTGGAGTGTAAAGAAAGCGGGAGGGCAGCCCCAGCATTTT	CAWSVKKAGGQPQHF
TRBV10-3	16	TRBD2	TRBJ2-1	.	TGTGCCATCAGGAGATCCCTAGCGGGAGTAGGCAATGAGCAGTTCTTC	CAIRRSLAGVGNEQFF
TRBV6-6	15	TRBD2	TRBJ2-2	.	TGTGCCAGCAGTTACCTGACGGGGGGGACCGGGGAGCTGTTTTTT	CASSYLTGGTGELFF
TRBV20-1	13	.	TRBJ2-3	few	TGCAGTGCGAAAAGCGGTAGCACAGATACGCAGTATTTT	CSAKSGSTDTQYF
TRBV10-1	13	.	TRBJ2-1	.	TGCGCCAGCAGTGGGCAACTAAGCGATGAGCAGTTCTTC	CASSGQLSDEQFF
TRBV10-3	15	.	TRBJ1-5	.	TGTGCCATCAGTGAGGCTCAGGGCGGTCGTCAGCCCCAGCATTTT	CAISEAQGGRQPQHF
TRBV3-1	15	TRBD2	TRBJ2-1	few	TGTGCCAGCAGCCAAGTTAGCGGGAGATTTAATGAGCAGTTCTTC	CASSQVSGRFNEQFF
TRBV27	15	.	TRBJ1-4	.	TGTGCCAGCAGTTTCCTGGGGGACCTTAATGAAAAACTGTTTTTT	CASSFLGDLNEKLFF
TRBV9	16	TRBD2	TRBJ2-5	few	TGTGCCAGCCACTACCTACGGGAGGACTCCTACAATGAGCAGTACTTC	CASHYLREDSYNEQYF
TRBV20-1	13	TRBD2	TRBJ2-3	.	TGCAGTGCTACTAGCGGGAGATCAGATACGCAGTATTTT	CSATSGRSDTQYF
TRBV10-3	16	TRBD1	TRBJ1-4	many	TGTGCCATCAGTGAGTCGCCGGGACAGGGGAGTGAAAAACTGTTTTTT	CAISESPGQGSEKLFF
TRBV6-1	15	.	TRBJ1-2	few	TGTGCCAGCAGTGAAGGGCTGGGGGCGGGGTATGGCTACACCTTC	CASSEGLGAGYGYTF
TRBV6-5	18	TRBD1	TRBJ1-2	few	TGTGCCAGCAGTTACGGGGGACAGGGGGCGCCCCCTAACTATGGCTACACCTTC	CASSYGGQGAPPNYGYTF
TRBV6-1	14	TRBD1	TRBJ1-2	.	TGTGCCAGCAGTAAGACAGGGGAAGGTTATGGCTACACCTTC	CASSKTGEGYGYTF
TRBV3-1	13	.	TRBJ1-4	few	TGTGCCAGCAGCCAAGATAAAAATGAAAAACTGTTTTTT	CASSQDKNEKLFF
TRBV27	13	.	TRBJ1-1	few	TGTGCCAGCATCAGCGACGGAAACACTGAAGCTTTCTTT	CASISDGNTEAFF